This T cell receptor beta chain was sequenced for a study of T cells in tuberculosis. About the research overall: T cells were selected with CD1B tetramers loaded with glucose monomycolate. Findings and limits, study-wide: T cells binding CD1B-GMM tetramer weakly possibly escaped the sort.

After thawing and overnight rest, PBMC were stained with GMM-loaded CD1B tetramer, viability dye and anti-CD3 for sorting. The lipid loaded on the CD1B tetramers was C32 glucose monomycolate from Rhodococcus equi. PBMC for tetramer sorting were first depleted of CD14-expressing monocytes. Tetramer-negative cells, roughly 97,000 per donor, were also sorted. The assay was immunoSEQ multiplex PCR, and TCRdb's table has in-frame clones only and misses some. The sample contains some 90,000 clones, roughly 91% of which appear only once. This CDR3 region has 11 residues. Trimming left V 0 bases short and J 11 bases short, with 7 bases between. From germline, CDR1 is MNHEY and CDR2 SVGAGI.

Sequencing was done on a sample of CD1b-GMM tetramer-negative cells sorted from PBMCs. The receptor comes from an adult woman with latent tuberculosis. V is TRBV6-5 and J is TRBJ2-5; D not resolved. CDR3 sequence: CASSYSTEQYF. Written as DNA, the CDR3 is TGTGCCAGCAGTTACTCGACGGAGCAGTACTTC.